The clone carrying this TCR beta chain was found a few times. TRB rearrangements spanning V, D and J were amplified using mixed TRB-A/B primers. TCRdb reprocessed the multiplex PCR reads via MiXCR and lists one record per CDR3 protein. The data contain 7,000 to 9,000 distinct CDR3 sequences, about two fifths of them seen just once; the ten biggest clones take up approximately 13%. This sample stems from a study of T cell repertoires in aging, cancer and after chemotherapy. TCR beta rearrangements were amplified from peripheral blood genomic DNA. V was cut by 2 bases and J by 2 bases, with 9 bases left in between. There are 14 residues in the CDR3.

Sequencing was done on a sample of blood. The genes are TRBV12-3 or TRBV12-4 and TRBJ2-5; D unresolved. The TCR sequence derives from a human donor with a solid tumor. The CDR3 sequence is CASSLPTKQETQYF. The CDR3 coding sequence is TGTGCCAGCAGTTTACCGACAAAGCAAGAGACCCAGTACTTC.